The T cell receptor beta chain under discussion was sequenced for a study of blood T cell repertoires in COVID-19. Study at large: Specimens from acute and convalescent COVID-19 originated in the United States, Italy and Spain. PBMCs, B-cell-depleted T cells, or T cells provided the cDNA or gDNA that made up the material.

Under the authors' procedure: Reference gene primers were amplified, and this amplification served to estimate nucleated cell counts. Clones were read by immunoSEQ multiplex PCR, and TCRdb kept only the in-frame ones, dropping some. V, J and clone size derive from that table, while D and trimming were established from the DNA sequence. The sample has approximately 130,000 clones; 85% to 90% are singletons. CDR3 length equals 17 residues. Trimming removed 4 bases from V and 11 bases from J; junction bases left unmatched: 20. Germline V lookup: CDR1 SGHTA, CDR2 FQGTGA. This chain connects TRBV7-3 to TRBJ2-3, with 8 bases lining up with TRBD1. This TCR was recovered from a woman aged 50 to 65 with acute or convalescent COVID-19. Sequencing was performed on peripheral blood. The CDR3 region has the DNA TGTGCCAGCAGCTCAGACAGGACAGGGTTTCTGGGAGGTGAGCAGTATTTT. It encodes CASSSDRTGFLGGEQYF.